This record covers a single TCR beta chain. As yet, its antigen is unknown. Trimming took 3 bases from V and 0 from J, leaving 3 bases between them. CDR1 and CDR2 (germline): MDHEN, SYDVKM. The CDR3 has 14 amino acids. The data derive from a study of graft-versus-host responses after intestinal transplantation. As for the study in general: For two to four years after anti-thymocyte globulin induction, all recipients took tacrolimus and steroids.

Here immunoSEQ multiplex PCR was the method, and the copy in TCRdb shows in-frame clones only, minus some. The data contain some 77,000 clones, roughly 90% of them seen just once; the ten biggest clones take up around 0.69%. General study findings and limits: Recipient-marrow GvH clones were detected, some having first appeared in ileum or blood.

The sequences come from PBMCs, collected 98 days after intestinal transplantation. The source of this sequence is a human patient who received an intestinal transplant, so some T cells may come from the graft donor. The chain carries TRBV28 and TRBJ2-6; D is uncertain. The CDR3 sequence is CASSFNSGANVLTF. The CDR3 coding sequence is TGTGCCAGCAGTTTCAACTCTGGGGCCAACGTCCTGACTTTC.